The rows below give T cell receptor beta chains drawn from one sample of a study of neurological immune-mediated disorders. TCRdb analysed the 5' RACE reads with MiXCR anew, one entry per CDR3 protein. In the table there are around 26,000 distinct CDR3 sequences, approximately 6.6% of which are singletons. Sequencing was done on a sample of PBMCs. The receptors derive from a woman in her forties or fifties in good health. Each CDR3 is given with its conserved first and last residue. A D gene is named only where the DNA matches it firmly. Clone size, where shown, is once, few, many, or a class for clones that have expanded.

j_gene: TRBJ1-5; d_gene: NA; abundance: many; v_gene: TRBV7-2; CDR3aa: CASSAGRRKDQPQHF; CDR3nt: TGTGCCAGCAGCGCTGGGCGCAGGAAAGATCAGCCCCAGCATTTT
j_gene: TRBJ1-2; d_gene: NA; abundance: many; v_gene: TRBV20-1; CDR3aa: CSASQVVGVVAGYTF; CDR3nt: TGCAGTGCAAGCCAGGTCGTGGGAGTTGTCGCTGGCTACACCTTC
j_gene: TRBJ2-1; d_gene: TRBD1; abundance: many; v_gene: TRBV6-5; CDR3aa: CASGPTGNSYNEQFF; CDR3nt: TGTGCCAGCGGGCCGACAGGGAACTCCTACAATGAGCAGTTCTTC
j_gene: TRBJ2-3; d_gene: TRBD2; abundance: many; v_gene: TRBV5-1; CDR3aa: CASSFSGSITDTQYF; CDR3nt: TGCGCCAGCAGTTTTAGCGGGAGCATCACAGATACGCAGTATTTT
j_gene: TRBJ2-3; d_gene: TRBD1; abundance: many; v_gene: TRBV20-1; CDR3aa: CSASGAGGNMGQTDTQYF; CDR3nt: TGCAGTGCTAGTGGGGCAGGGGGTAACATGGGCCAAACAGATACGCAGTATTTT
j_gene: TRBJ1-6; d_gene: NA; abundance: many; v_gene: TRBV29-1; CDR3aa: CSVGDESNSPLHF; CDR3nt: TGCAGCGTTGGAGATGAGAGTAATTCACCCCTCCACTTT
j_gene: TRBJ2-1; d_gene: TRBD2; abundance: many; v_gene: TRBV3-1; CDR3aa: CASSGSGLHHEQFF; CDR3nt: TGTGCCAGCAGCGGTAGCGGGCTCCACCATGAGCAGTTCTTC
j_gene: TRBJ2-4; d_gene: NA; abundance: many; v_gene: TRBV3-1; CDR3aa: CASSHTTRSSNIQYF; CDR3nt: TGTGCCAGCAGCCATACGACTAGAAGTTCAAACATTCAGTACTTC
j_gene: TRBJ2-1; d_gene: NA; abundance: NA; v_gene: TRBV24-1; CDR3aa: CATLKRRDCNEQFF; CDR3nt: TGTGCCACACTAAAGCGGCGGGACTGCAATGAGCAGTTCTTC
j_gene: TRBJ1-1; d_gene: TRBD1; abundance: once; v_gene: TRBV7-8; CDR3aa: CASSLARGQDTEAFF; CDR3nt: TGTGCCAGCAGCTTAGCAAGGGGGCAAGACACTGAAGCTTTCTTT
j_gene: TRBJ2-7; d_gene: TRBD2; abundance: many; v_gene: TRBV7-2; CDR3aa: CASSLAPTGGRGYEQYF; CDR3nt: TGTGCCAGCAGCTTAGCCCCGACTGGCGGGAGGGGATACGAGCAGTACTTC
j_gene: TRBJ2-7; d_gene: NA; abundance: medium-sized; v_gene: TRBV9; CDR3aa: CASSVGLADSSYEQYF; CDR3nt: TGTGCCAGCAGCGTAGGTTTAGCGGATAGCTCCTACGAGCAGTACTTC
j_gene: TRBJ1-5; d_gene: NA; abundance: many; v_gene: TRBV12-3/TRBV12-4; CDR3aa: CASSPGLVWGNQPQHF; CDR3nt: TGTGCCAGCAGTCCTGGTCTTGTTTGGGGCAATCAGCCCCAGCATTTT
j_gene: TRBJ1-5; d_gene: NA; abundance: many; v_gene: TRBV20-1; CDR3aa: CSARRTDRGAQHF; CDR3nt: TGCAGTGCTAGAAGGACAGACCGCGGGGCCCAGCATTTT
j_gene: TRBJ2-1; d_gene: NA; abundance: many; v_gene: TRBV30; CDR3aa: CAWSVLGEQFF; CDR3nt: TGTGCCTGGAGTGTACTGGGCGAGCAGTTCTTC
j_gene: TRBJ2-7; d_gene: TRBD2; abundance: many; v_gene: TRBV15; CDR3aa: CATSRGGSGTYEQYF; CDR3nt: TGTGCCACCAGCAGAGGTGGTAGCGGGACCTACGAGCAGTACTTC
j_gene: TRBJ1-2; d_gene: TRBD1; abundance: many; v_gene: TRBV19; CDR3aa: CASSMGQGNYGYTF; CDR3nt: TGTGCCAGTAGTATGGGACAGGGGAACTATGGCTACACCTTC
j_gene: TRBJ2-3; d_gene: NA; abundance: many; v_gene: TRBV20-1; CDR3aa: CSADYTGTDTQYF; CDR3nt: TGCAGTGCTGATTATACGGGCACAGATACGCAGTATTTT
j_gene: TRBJ2-7; d_gene: NA; abundance: many; v_gene: TRBV7-6; CDR3aa: CASSPRGGGRGPYEQYF; CDR3nt: TGTGCCAGCAGCCCGAGAGGGGGAGGTCGGGGGCCCTACGAGCAGTACTTC
j_gene: TRBJ2-3; d_gene: TRBD1; abundance: NA; v_gene: TRBV5-6; CDR3aa: CASSPYLDRGLDTQYF; CDR3nt: TGTGCCAGCAGTCCCTACCTAGACAGGGGGCTTGATACGCAGTATTTT
j_gene: TRBJ2-7; d_gene: NA; abundance: many; v_gene: TRBV7-3; CDR3aa: CASSPGRGQGYEQYF; CDR3nt: TGTGCCAGCAGCCCGGGCAGAGGGCAGGGCTACGAGCAGTACTTC
j_gene: TRBJ1-1; d_gene: NA; abundance: many; v_gene: TRBV10-3; CDR3aa: CAISEIERSITEAFF; CDR3nt: TGTGCCATCAGTGAGATCGAACGGTCTATTACAGAAGCTTTCTTT
j_gene: TRBJ2-1; d_gene: TRBD2; abundance: medium-sized; v_gene: TRBV20-1; CDR3aa: CSARDPNRGAGTSDNEQFF; CDR3nt: TGCAGTGCTAGAGATCCCAACAGAGGAGCCGGGACTAGCGACAATGAGCAGTTCTTC
j_gene: TRBJ2-7; d_gene: TRBD1; abundance: many; v_gene: TRBV27; CDR3aa: CASSLTTGTYEQYF; CDR3nt: TGTGCCAGCAGTTTAACGACAGGGACATACGAGCAGTACTTC
j_gene: TRBJ2-7; d_gene: NA; abundance: many; v_gene: TRBV7-2; CDR3aa: CASSLAGGNRPYEQYF; CDR3nt: TGTGCCAGCAGCTTAGCTGGGGGGAACCGCCCATACGAGCAGTACTTC
j_gene: TRBJ2-3; d_gene: NA; abundance: many; v_gene: TRBV5-1; CDR3aa: CASSSQVRLDSTDTQYF; CDR3nt: TGCGCCAGCAGCTCCCAAGTAAGACTTGACAGCACAGATACGCAGTATTTT
j_gene: TRBJ1-1; d_gene: NA; abundance: many; v_gene: TRBV5-1; CDR3aa: CASRDGGRGAFF; CDR3nt: TGCGCCAGCAGGGACGGAGGTAGAGGCGCTTTCTTT
j_gene: TRBJ2-7; d_gene: TRBD1; abundance: NA; v_gene: TRBV6-2/TRBV6-3; CDR3aa: CASSDRTGSSYEQYF; CDR3nt: TGTGCCAGCAGTGACAGGACAGGGAGCTCCTACGAGCAGTACTTC
j_gene: TRBJ2-1; d_gene: NA; abundance: many; v_gene: TRBV20-1; CDR3aa: CSARDSARPRNEQFF; CDR3nt: TGCAGTGCTAGAGATTCCGCCCGTCCAAGGAATGAGCAGTTCTTC
j_gene: TRBJ2-1; d_gene: TRBD1; abundance: many; v_gene: TRBV5-6; CDR3aa: CASSYGQGQANEQFF; CDR3nt: TGTGCCAGCAGCTACGGACAGGGACAGGCAAATGAGCAGTTCTTC
j_gene: TRBJ1-6; d_gene: NA; abundance: many; v_gene: TRBV9; CDR3aa: CASSVSARVDSPLHF; CDR3nt: TGTGCCAGCAGCGTATCCGCCAGGGTGGATTCACCCCTCCACTTT
j_gene: TRBJ2-7; d_gene: NA; abundance: many; v_gene: TRBV5-1; CDR3aa: CASSEDNFYEQYF; CDR3nt: TGCGCCAGCAGCGAGGACAATTTTTACGAGCAGTACTTC
j_gene: TRBJ1-2; d_gene: NA; abundance: many; v_gene: TRBV20-1; CDR3aa: CSAMRTGSYTF; CDR3nt: TGCAGTGCTATGAGGACTGGGAGCTACACCTTC
j_gene: TRBJ2-7; d_gene: NA; abundance: many; v_gene: TRBV14; CDR3aa: CASSHFISYEQYF; CDR3nt: TGTGCCAGCAGCCACTTCATCAGCTACGAGCAGTACTTC
j_gene: TRBJ1-4; d_gene: NA; abundance: many; v_gene: TRBV12-3/TRBV12-4; CDR3aa: CASRGTGFEEKLFF; CDR3nt: TGTGCCAGCAGGGGGACGGGGTTTGAAGAAAAACTGTTTTTT
j_gene: TRBJ2-5; d_gene: NA; abundance: many; v_gene: TRBV12-3/TRBV12-4; CDR3aa: CASSSRTDQETQYF; CDR3nt: TGTGCCAGCAGTAGTAGGACGGATCAAGAGACCCAGTACTTC
j_gene: TRBJ2-2; d_gene: NA; abundance: many; v_gene: TRBV12-3/TRBV12-4; CDR3aa: CASSPNRGGTGELFF; CDR3nt: TGTGCCAGCAGTCCCAATAGAGGGGGGACCGGGGAGCTGTTTTTT
j_gene: TRBJ1-1; d_gene: NA; abundance: many; v_gene: TRBV30; CDR3aa: CAWSNRREAFF; CDR3nt: TGTGCCTGGAGTAATCGACGTGAAGCTTTCTTT
j_gene: TRBJ2-2; d_gene: TRBD1; abundance: many; v_gene: TRBV20-1; CDR3aa: CSATGQGINTGELFF; CDR3nt: TGCAGTGCCACGGGACAGGGGATAAACACCGGGGAGCTGTTTTTT
j_gene: TRBJ2-6; d_gene: NA; abundance: many; v_gene: TRBV5-1; CDR3aa: CASSPDGAGANVLTF; CDR3nt: TGCGCCAGCAGTCCTGATGGGGCTGGGGCCAACGTCCTGACTTTC
j_gene: TRBJ1-2; d_gene: NA; abundance: medium-sized; v_gene: TRBV20-1; CDR3aa: CSARDLEGGVYGYTF; CDR3nt: TGCAGTGCTAGAGATTTAGAAGGGGGGGTTTATGGCTACACCTTC
j_gene: TRBJ1-6; d_gene: NA; abundance: many; v_gene: TRBV20-1; CDR3aa: CSARESGEHNSPLHF; CDR3nt: TGCAGTGCTAGAGAATCGGGGGAGCATAATTCACCCCTCCACTTT
j_gene: TRBJ2-1; d_gene: NA; abundance: many; v_gene: TRBV7-9; CDR3aa: CASSFHDGVNNEQFF; CDR3nt: TGTGCCAGCAGCTTTCACGACGGGGTAAACAATGAGCAGTTCTTC
j_gene: TRBJ2-7; d_gene: NA; abundance: many; v_gene: TRBV20-1; CDR3aa: CSARAGAVYEQYF; CDR3nt: TGCAGTGCTAGAGCCGGCGCAGTCTACGAGCAGTACTTC
j_gene: TRBJ2-1; d_gene: NA; abundance: many; v_gene: TRBV7-3; CDR3aa: CASSFQSSYNEQFF; CDR3nt: TGTGCCAGCAGCTTCCAAAGCTCCTACAATGAGCAGTTCTTC
j_gene: TRBJ1-5; d_gene: NA; abundance: many; v_gene: TRBV20-1; CDR3aa: CSARAFNQPQHF; CDR3nt: TGCAGTGCTCGGGCCTTCAATCAGCCCCAGCATTTT